The T cell receptor (beta chain) under discussion was sequenced for a study of T cells after posttransplantation cyclophosphamide. Findings and caveats of the study: TRB clonality was highly associated with recipient CMV seropositivity and reactivation. Donor CD8+ memory clones often dominated recipient blood repertoires at later times.

Notes on this clone: The antigen is undetermined.

Produced via immunoSEQ multiplex PCR; TCRdb's table is partial and in-frame only. The data hold about 10,000 clones, with approximately 95% observed a single time. The CDR3 is made up of 12 amino acids. Trimming took off 1 base at V and 6 bases at J, with 7 bases between the two ends. Per the germline V gene, CDR1 is MDHEN and CDR2 is SYDVKM. This sequence was found in a man aged 25-45 years in good health and a related stem cell transplant donor. Sequencing was done on a sample of naive CD8+ T cells sorted from PBMCs. This rearrangement joins TRBV28 to TRBJ2-7; no definite D call. The CDR3 nucleotides read TGTGCCAGCAGTTTATTTGCCGGCGAGCAGTACTTC. Residues: CASSLFAGEQYF.